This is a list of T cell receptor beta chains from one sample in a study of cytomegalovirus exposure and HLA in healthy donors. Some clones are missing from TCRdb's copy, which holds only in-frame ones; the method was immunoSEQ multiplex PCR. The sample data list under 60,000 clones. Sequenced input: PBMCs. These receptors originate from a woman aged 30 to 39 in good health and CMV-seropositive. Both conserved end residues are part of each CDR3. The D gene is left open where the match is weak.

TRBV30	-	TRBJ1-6	CAWSQISDSLGAPLHF	TGTGCCTGGAGTCAAATTTCAGACTCACTCGGGGCACCCCTCCACTTT
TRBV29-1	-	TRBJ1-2	CSVGAQGSYGYTF	TGCAGCGTTGGGGCCCAGGGTAGCTATGGCTACACCTTC
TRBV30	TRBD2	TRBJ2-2	CAWRRISGRALTGELFF	TGTGCCTGGAGGAGGATTAGCGGGAGGGCCTTAACCGGGGAGCTGTTTTTT
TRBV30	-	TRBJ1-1	CAWGERGTEAFF	TGTGCCTGGGGAGAACGAGGAACTGAAGCTTTCTTT
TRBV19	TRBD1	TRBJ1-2	CASSPRTGGVGGYTF	TGTGCCAGTAGTCCCAGGACAGGGGGCGTTGGTGGCTACACCTTC
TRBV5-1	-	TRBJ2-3	CASSLTWGDTSTDTQYF	TGCGCCAGCAGCTTGACCTGGGGGGATACTAGCACAGATACGCAGTATTTT
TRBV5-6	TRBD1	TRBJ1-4	CASSPTGGSNEKLFF	TGTGCCAGCAGCCCCACAGGGGGATCTAATGAAAAACTGTTTTTT
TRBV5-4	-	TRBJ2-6	CASSLARGANVLTF	TGTGCCAGCAGCTTGGCCAGGGGGGCCAACGTCCTGACTTTC
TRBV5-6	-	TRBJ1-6	CASSLVGRDNSPLHF	TGTGCCAGCAGCTTGGTCGGTCGTGATAATTCACCCCTCCACTTT
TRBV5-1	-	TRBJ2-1	CASSRPPGTSNNEQFF	TGCGCCAGCAGTCGACCCCCCGGGACATCTAACAATGAGCAGTTCTTC
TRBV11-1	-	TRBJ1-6	CASSPGPGRSPLHF	TGTGCCAGCAGCCCTGGGCCTGGGAGGTCACCCCTCCACTTT
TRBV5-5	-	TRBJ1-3	CASSLVAGNTIYF	TGTGCCAGCAGCTTGGTGGCAGGAAACACCATATATTTT
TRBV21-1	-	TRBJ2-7	CASSEGHRDSSYEQYF	TGTGCCAGCAGCGAAGGCCACCGGGACTCGTCCTACGAGCAGTACTTC
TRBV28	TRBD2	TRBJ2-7	CASSPVGGGREQYF	TGTGCCAGCAGTCCGGTTGGGGGAGGGCGGGAGCAGTACTTC
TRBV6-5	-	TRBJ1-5	CASSSLYSNQPQHF	TGTGCCAGCAGTTCCCTGTATAGCAATCAGCCCCAGCATTTT
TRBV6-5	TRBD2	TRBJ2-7	CASSRPTSVAYEQYF	TGTGCCAGCAGCCGACCGACTAGCGTTGCCTACGAGCAGTACTTC
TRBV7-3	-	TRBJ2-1	CASSPTGSWRVNEQFF	TGTGCCAGCAGCCCAACAGGGAGCTGGCGGGTTAATGAGCAGTTCTTC
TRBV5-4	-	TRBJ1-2	CASSLPGRYGYTF	TGTGCCAGCAGCTTACCAGGGCGCTATGGCTACACCTTC